Shown below are 20 T cell receptor beta chains from a single sample sequenced in a study of T cell repertoires in cytomegalovirus infection. These receptors have no identified antigens. TCRdb analysed the reads with MiXCR anew, one entry per CDR3 protein. The table lists approximately 81,000 distinct CDR3 sequences, about 24% of them singletons. Here the sequenced sample was CD8+ T cells from cultured PBMCs, taken from culture after CMV antigen stimulation. The receptors here all came from a human donor in good health (CMV status not recorded). Some clones in this sample may be carry-over from other donors' samples.

The chain couples TRBV27 to TRBJ1-1; D call uncertain. This CDR3 has 13 residues. V shed 4 bases and J shed 4 bases, with 10 bases lying between them. From germline, CDR1 is MNHEY and CDR2 SMNVEV (reference sequence). The CDR3 coding sequence is TGTGCCAGCAGTTCTCGAGGAGTCACTGAAGCTTTCTTT. Translating it yields CASSSRGVTEAFF.

This clonotype turned up a few times. The rearrangement joins TRBV6-6 to TRBJ1-4; tentatively, D is TRBD1 (6 bases). V was clipped by 6 bases and J by 5 bases, with 10 bases between them. Germline values: CDR1 MNHNY, CDR2 SVGAGI (reference sequence). This CDR3 has 13 amino acids. The DNA of the CDR3 is TGTGCCAGCAGAGGACAGATCAATGAAAAACTGTTTTTT. This translates into CASRGQINEKLFF.

This CDR3 reads CASSDSTHEQFF. The DNA for the CDR3 is TGTGCCAGCAGTGACTCCACCCATGAGCAGTTCTTC. The chain recombines TRBV6-4 with TRBJ2-1; D is undetermined. This CDR3 has 12 residues. Germline lookup yields CDR1 MRHNA and CDR2 SNTAGT. Trimming took 0 bases from V and 8 from J, leaving 5 bases between them.

The CDR3 coding sequence is TGCAGCGTTGGGACAGGGCCCTACGAGCAGTACTTC. Translation: CSVGTGPYEQYF. This sequence joins TRBV29-1 and TRBJ2-7; 8 nucleotides agree with TRBD1. The CDR3 is made up of 12 amino acids. Unmatched junction bases numbered 1, after V lost 4 bases and J lost 2 bases. Germline-derived CDR1 and CDR2 are SQVTM and ANQGSEA.

This clonotype came up a few times. The chain employs TRBV7-9 and TRBJ2-7, with D tentatively TRBD1 or TRBD2 (6 bases each). CDR1 and CDR2 (germline): SEHNR, FQNEAQ (reference sequence). Trimming shortened V by 5 bases and J by 2 bases, and 10 bases separated the two germline ends. The CDR3 length is 13 residues. The CDR3 sequence is CASSPGATYEQYF. CDR3 bases: TGTGCCAGCAGCCCGGGGGCCACCTACGAGCAGTACTTC.

The chain uses TRBV7-9 and TRBJ2-1; D gene uncertain. Germline values: CDR1 SEHNR, CDR2 FQNEAQ (reference sequence). V was pared by 3 bases and J by 7 bases, with 7 bases between. This CDR3 has 12 residues. Here the CDR3 reads CASSFPVNEQFF. The CDR3 DNA reads as TGTGCCAGCAGCTTTCCCGTGAATGAGCAGTTCTTC.

V gene TRBV7-9 combines with J gene TRBJ2-7; D is ambiguous. The CDR3 is 13 residues long. CDR1 is SEHNR, CDR2 FQNEAQ, per germline (reference sequence). Trimming cost V 4 bases and J 6 bases, with 13 bases left between them. CDR3 residues: CASSSIETPEQYF. The CDR3 DNA reads as TGTGCCAGCAGCTCCATAGAAACGCCCGAGCAGTACTTC.

The table lists this clonotype with a few counts. This chain uses TRBV6-1 with TRBJ1-1; TRBD1 agrees at 8 bases. V trimming: 6 bases; J trimming: 1 base; junction bases outside the gene matches: 7. CDR3 length equals 15 residues. Germline CDR1 is MNHNS and CDR2 is SASEGT. The CDR3 spells CASSPRTGTNTEAFF. The DNA of the CDR3 is TGTGCCAGCAGCCCCCGGACAGGGACGAACACTGAAGCTTTCTTT.

This clonotype was seen many times. The J gene is TRBJ2-3, the V gene TRBV7-2, with TRBD2 identical over 11 bases. The CDR3 loop spans 17 amino acids. The germline V gene has CDR1 SGHTA and CDR2 FQGNSA. V lost 5 bases to trimming and J lost 6 bases; unmatched junction nucleotides: 13. DNA of the CDR3: TGTGCCAGCAGCGCCCTTACTAGCGGGAGCCGGAGGGATACGCAGTATTTT. As protein: CASSALTSGSRRDTQYF.

V gene TRBV4-3 combines with J gene TRBJ2-3; D gene ambiguous. V was cut by 2 bases and J by 0 bases, with 12 bases left in between. CDR1 LGHNA and CDR2 YSLEER come from the germline V gene. The CDR3 runs 16 residues. CDR3 loop: CASSQYLETSTDTQYF. Here the CDR3 DNA reads TGCGCCAGCAGCCAATATCTGGAAACTAGCACAGATACGCAGTATTTT.

This clonotype was seen many times. The chain couples TRBV27 to TRBJ2-7, with 9 bases fitting TRBD2. The CDR3 has 15 amino acids. With V trimmed by 0 bases and J by 5 bases, 5 bases remained unmatched. CDR1 and CDR2 from the germline V gene are MNHEY and SMNVEV (reference sequence). CDR3 in DNA: TGTGCCAGCAGTTTATCGACTAGCGGAGGGAACGAGCAGTACTTC. As protein: CASSLSTSGGNEQYF.

This clonotype has more than one count but fewer than ten. This chain uses TRBV19 with TRBJ2-1; D might be TRBD2 (5 bases). The CDR3 runs to 14 residues. Trimming took 3 bases from V and 7 from J, leaving 13 bases between them. Germline lookup yields CDR1 LNHDA and CDR2 SQIVND (reference sequence). The DNA for the CDR3 is TGTGCCAGTAGTATGTGGGAGATCTCGAATGAGCAGTTCTTC. Amino acids: CASSMWEISNEQFF.

The chain employs TRBV4-3 and TRBJ2-7, with TRBD2 matching over 9 bases. CDR1 is LGHNA and CDR2 is YSLEER in the germline V gene. V shed 4 bases, J shed 2 bases, and the junction held 6 bases outside the gene matches. This CDR3 contains 15 residues. CDR3 DNA sequence: TGCGCCAGCAGCCGGGGACTAGCCACCGCCTACGAGCAGTACTTC. Its translation is CASSRGLATAYEQYF.

The chain uses TRBV27 and TRBJ2-1; unclear D gene. CDR1 and CDR2 (germline): MNHEY, SMNVEV (reference sequence). Trimming pared 6 bases from V and 4 bases from J, leaving 4 bases between. The CDR3 extends over 11 amino acids. For the CDR3, the DNA is TGTGCCAGCAGAAGATACAATGAGCAGTTCTTC. It codes for CASRRYNEQFF.

This clonotype was detected ten times or more. The rearrangement links TRBV7-8 to TRBJ1-1, with TRBD1 matching over 9 bases. Germline CDR1 reads SGHVS; CDR2 reads FQNEAQ. Unmatched junction bases numbered 10, after V lost 0 bases and J lost 2 bases. CDR3 length: 18 residues. CDR3 loop: CASSLARTGGALNTEAFF. DNA for the CDR3: TGTGCCAGCAGCTTAGCTCGAACAGGGGGCGCATTAAACACTGAAGCTTTCTTT.

This clonotype came up a few times. The chain employs TRBV6-6 and TRBJ2-5, with TRBD2 matching 16 bases. The CDR3 has 16 amino acids. The germline V gene has CDR1 MNHNY and CDR2 SVGAGI (reference sequence). The V and J ends lost 6 bases and 5 bases, in that order; junction bases with no gene match: 6. The CDR3 coding sequence is TGTGCCAGCAGCTGGGGACTAGCGGGGGGGGCGGAGACCCAGTACTTC. It is translated as CASSWGLAGGAETQYF.

This sequence joins TRBV15 and TRBJ1-5; a weak D match, TRBD1 (6 bases). The length of the CDR3 is 16 residues. The germline V gene has CDR1 LNHNV and CDR2 YYDKDF (reference sequence). The V gene lost 5 bases and the J gene lost 0 bases, with 14 bases spanning the gap. The CDR3 nucleotides are TGTGCCACCAGCTCTCGGACAGCTTATAGCAATCAGCCCCAGCATTTT. As protein: CATSSRTAYSNQPQHF.

For this clonotype: A much bigger clone sits one base away, suggesting this may be a read error. Because it lacks the conserved phenylalanine or tryptophan at the end, this CDR3 is likely a read error. Because the CDR3's place on the DNA is in doubt, the DNA is left out and the CDR3 is given as listed by TCRdb. The CDR3 loop reads CASSLVTEEFL. The rearrangement links TRBV7-2 to TRBJ2-1. Ends included, the CDR3 has 11 residues. Germline loops: CDR1 SGHTA, CDR2 FQGNSA.

This clonotype was seen many times. Here the CDR3 reads CASSQGWDSGDYEQYF. The CDR3 DNA is TGCGCCAGCAGCCAAGGGTGGGACAGCGGGGATTACGAGCAGTACTTC. This rearrangement joins TRBV4-1 to TRBJ2-7; tentatively, D is TRBD1 or TRBD2 (7 bases each). The CDR3 contains 16 residues. CDR1 and CDR2 from the germline V gene are MGHRA and YSYEKL. Trimming removed 1 base from V and 4 bases from J, with 17 bases in between.

Worth noting for this clonotype: A much larger clone lies a single base off, so this may be a read error. This sequence joins TRBV7-3 and TRBJ2-3; 8 bases align to TRBD1. CDR3 length equals 14 residues. Looked up from germline, CDR1 is SGHTA and CDR2 is FQGTGA. Trimming cost V 11 bases and J 2 bases; bases outside gene matches: 9. DNA of the CDR3: TGTGCCGGTCGCGGACAGGGCGACACAGATACGCAGTATTTT. This translates into CAGRGQGDTDTQYF.